This T cell receptor (beta chain) originates from a study of human T cells and chemical hapten exposure. Across the study: Diphenylcyclopropenone doses were given weekly to the scalps of patients across the approximately 24-week study.

Time point denoted: patch test 1, 2 weeks after DPC sensitization. As to treatment: therapeutic diphenylcyclopropenone sensitization with weekly scalp DPC. This clonotype appeared a few times. How the authors handled the data: Samples had a median of around 92,000 TCRs, ranging about 20,000 to 750,000. TCRdb ran MiXCR on the RACE reads and lists one entry per CDR3 protein. The V and J calls come from TCRdb's annotation, not from the publication. This table has more than 65,000 distinct CDR3 sequences, under 13% appearing once. Trimming removed 5 bases from V and 3 bases from J; junction bases left unmatched: 8. Germline V lookup: CDR1 KGHSH, CDR2 LQKENI. This CDR3 has 15 amino acids.

The chain is built from TRBV18 and TRBJ2-3, with 7 bases lining up with TRBD2. The clonotype was recovered from a woman between 50 and 59 years old with alopecia areata. Some clones in this sample may be carry-over from other donors' samples. This specimen consisted of whole blood, obtained in connection with sensitization to the hapten diphenylcyclopropenone (DPC). Here the CDR3 DNA reads TGTGCCAGCTCAACACAGGCGGGAGAAACAGATACGCAGTATTTT. Encoded protein: CASSTQAGETDTQYF.